The sequence of this T cell receptor beta chain was determined in a study of blood T cell repertoires in COVID-19. Study background: Material from acute and convalescent COVID-19 was sourced from the United States, Italy and Spain. The analysed material was cDNA or gDNA that came from T cells, B-cell-depleted T cells, or PBMCs.

J gave up 9 bases and V 0 bases, and 5 bases lay outside the gene matches. CDR1 is SGDLS and CDR2 is YYNGEE in the germline V gene. The CDR3 totals 15 residues. As originally analysed: Counts of nucleated cells, estimated from reference gene primer amplification, were obtained. Clones were sequenced by immunoSEQ multiplex PCR, and TCRdb holds only the in-frame ones, with some missing. For V, J and clone size, that table is used; D and trimming come from the DNA. Of under 200,000 clones in the sample, roughly four fifths were seen once. This receptor was identified in a human donor with acute or convalescent COVID-19. The donor label of this sample is uncertain. The sample consisted of peripheral blood. The chain is built from TRBV9 and TRBJ1-6; 8 bases are a match to TRBD1. The CDR3 is CASSVGGQDFSPLHF. Written as DNA, the CDR3 is TGTGCCAGCAGCGTAGGGGGACAGGATTTTTCACCCCTCCACTTT. Combining the CDR3 with reference TRBV9 and TRBJ1-6 gives the whole variable domain DSGVTQTPKHLITATGQRVTLRCSPRSGDLSVYWYQQSLDQGLQFLIQYYNGEERAKGNILERFSAQQFPDLHSELNLSSLELGDSALYFCASSVGGQDFSPLHFGNGTRLTVT.